One and the same sample provided the 27 T cell receptor beta chains below, sequenced in a study of CD8 T cells in Susac syndrome. Random-hexamer reverse transcription was applied to about 0.45 to 1 ug RNA. Each CDR3 protein is one row after TCRdb ran MiXCR on the immunoSEQ multiplex PCR reads. In the table there are roughly 200,000 distinct CDR3 sequences, roughly 96% of which are singletons. The sample was CD4+ T cells from PBMCs. The receptors here all came from a human donor in good health.

Note on this clonotype: The junction departs from germline at one end; a sequencing error may be responsible. V and J are TRBV2 and TRBJ1-6, with D possibly being TRBD1 (5 bases). The CDR3 loop spans 13 amino acids. Per the germline V gene, CDR1 is SNHLY and CDR2 is FYNNEI. DNA of the CDR3: TGTGCCAGCAGACCTGACAGCGACCAAATGGGTGACTTT. Translated: CASRPDSDQMGDF.

This chain connects TRBV5-1 to TRBJ1-2; D uncertain. Germline CDR1 is SGHRS and CDR2 is YFSETQ. Trimming stripped 4 bases from V and 4 bases from J, with 11 bases between. The CDR3 sequence is 13 residues long. Here the CDR3 reads CASSDDSRYGYTF. In nucleotides, the CDR3 is TGCGCCAGCAGCGATGACTCACGCTATGGCTACACCTTC.

As DNA, the CDR3 is TGTGCCAGCAGTAGCGGGTTTGTCACAGATACGCAGTATTTT. It encodes CASSSGFVTDTQYF. The chain joins TRBV7-2 to TRBJ2-3, with 7 bases matching TRBD2. The CDR3 consists of 14 residues. J lost 2 bases, V lost 6 bases, and 5 bases had no gene match. Per germline, CDR1 SGHTA and CDR2 FQGNSA.

The J gene is TRBJ2-1, the V gene TRBV9, with 9 nucleotides matching TRBD2. CDR1 is SGDLS, CDR2 YYNGEE, per germline. The V gene end was trimmed by 4 bases and the J gene end by 6 bases; junction bases not matched to a gene: 8. The CDR3 length is 15 residues. DNA of the CDR3: TGTGCCAGCAGCCCGATACTAGCGGGCTCCAATGAGCAGTTCTTC. It codes for CASSPILAGSNEQFF. The variable domain in full, completed from reference TRBV9 and TRBJ2-1, reads DSGVTQTPKHLITATGQRVTLRCSPRSGDLSVYWYQQSLDQGLQFLIQYYNGEERAKGNILERFSAQQFPDLHSELNLSSLELGDSALYFCASSPILAGSNEQFFGPGTRLTVL.

This clonotype showed up just once. This chain's CDR3 is CASRKGQFYEQYF. CDR3 DNA: TGTGCCAGCAGAAAAGGACAGTTCTACGAGCAGTACTTC. The genes are TRBV7-8 and TRBJ2-7, with D perhaps TRBD1 (6 bases). The CDR3 has 13 residues. Germline assignment: CDR1 SGHVS and CDR2 FQNEAQ. V lost 6 bases to trimming and J lost 3 bases, with 12 bases between them.

The genes are TRBV9 and TRBJ1-3, with 7 bases that match TRBD1. Losses at the gene ends were 0 bases for V and 4 bases for J; bases not matched to a gene: 4. Germline V gene lookup returns CDR1 SGDLS and CDR2 YYNGEE. The CDR3 spans 15 residues. CDR3 in DNA: TGTGCCAGCAGCGTAGAGGGGGCACGAGGAAACACCATATATTTT. Translation gives CASSVEGARGNTIYF.

The chain links TRBV23-1 to TRBJ2-5; 7 bases are a match to TRBD1. TRBV23-1 is an open reading frame whose function is uncertain. This CDR3 comprises 13 residues. The trim removed 9 bases at V and 5 bases at J, leaving 9 bases unmatched. The CDR3 DNA is TGCGCCAGACGGACAGGAACTCGGGAGACCCAGTACTTC. Translated: CARRTGTRETQYF.

The rearrangement uses TRBV23-1 and TRBJ2-1; 10 bases map to TRBD2. TRBV23-1 is an open reading frame, and its role is uncertain. Trimming removed 4 bases from V and 10 bases from J; junction bases left unmatched: 4. CDR3 length: 13 residues. This chain's CDR3 is CASSRLAGDEQFF. The CDR3, as DNA: TGCGCCAGCAGTCGGCTAGCGGGAGACGAGCAGTTCTTC.

The rearrangement uses TRBV19 and TRBJ2-1, with no clear D. This CDR3 has 16 amino acids. Looked up from germline, CDR1 is LNHDA and CDR2 is SQIVND (reference sequence). V was shortened by 1 base and J by 2 bases, with 12 bases between the two germline ends. The CDR3 DNA follows: TGTGCCAGTAGTATAGTTGCGGCGGTCGCCTACAATGAGCAGTTCTTC. Protein: CASSIVAAVAYNEQFF.

The chain couples TRBV7-2 to TRBJ2-1, with a tentative D call TRBD2 (6 bases). V was shortened by 1 base and J by 4 bases, with 8 bases between the two germline ends. The CDR3 covers 14 residues. Per the germline V gene, CDR1 is SGHTA and CDR2 is FQGNSA. The CDR3 coding sequence is TGTGCCAGCAGCTTAGAGGGAGGTTACAATGAGCAGTTCTTC. Amino acid sequence: CASSLEGGYNEQFF.

V is TRBV12-3 or TRBV12-4 and J is TRBJ1-5, with a weak D call TRBD1 (5 bases). Trimming took off 6 bases at V and 5 bases at J, with 14 bases between the two ends. This CDR3 is built from 14 residues. Here the CDR3 DNA reads TGTGCCAGCAGGTTGGACAAGGGCGATCAGCCCCAGCATTTT. Its translation: CASRLDKGDQPQHF.

The chain combines TRBV30 with TRBJ2-5; a possible D gene is TRBD2 (6 bases). Germline CDR1 reads GTSNPN; CDR2 reads SVGIG (reference sequence). With 5 bases removed from V and 2 bases from J, the gap between germline ends came to 12 bases. The CDR3 extends over 13 amino acids. CDR3 DNA sequence: TGTGCCTGGTCAGTAGCGGCACAAGAGACCCAGTACTTC. Translation gives CAWSVAAQETQYF.

The rearrangement links TRBV28 to TRBJ2-3, with D unresolved. The CDR3 has 14 residues. Trimming removed 8 bases from V and 2 bases from J, with 14 bases in between. In germline, CDR1 is MDHEN, CDR2 SYDVKM. The CDR3 DNA is TGTGCCAGCGCTACCTCGACCGTCACAGATACGCAGTATTTT. As protein: CASATSTVTDTQYF.

A single count supports this clonotype. The rearrangement joins TRBV27 to TRBJ2-3; perhaps TRBD1 as D (5 bases). The CDR3 has 13 residues. Trimming took 2 bases from V and 8 from J, leaving 11 bases between them. CDR1 and CDR2 from the germline V gene are MNHEY and SMNVEV (reference sequence). The CDR3 spells CASSLNDRGTQYF. CDR3 sequence (DNA): TGTGCCAGCAGTTTAAATGATAGGGGTACGCAGTATTTT.

CDR3 in DNA: TGTGCCAGCAGCCGTGCCTCTGAGCAGTTCTTC. It yields the protein CASSRASEQFF. V and J are TRBV7-2 and TRBJ2-1; no firm D call. CDR3 length: 11 residues. CDR1 is SGHTA and CDR2 is FQGNSA in the germline V gene. Trimming cost V 5 bases and J 9 bases, with 8 bases left between them.

V usage is TRBV7-2 and J usage is TRBJ1-6, with D possibly being TRBD1 (5 bases). The V end was cut by 3 bases, the J end by 10 bases, with 13 bases between. The germline gives CDR1 SGHTA, CDR2 FQGNSA. The CDR3 sequence is 14 residues long. CDR3 DNA sequence: TGTGCCAGCAGCTTTATTAGCGGGGGATCACCCCTCCACTTT. Its protein product is CASSFISGGSPLHF.

This chain connects TRBV5-1 to TRBJ2-5; 7 positions agree with TRBD1. The V segment lost 3 bases and the J segment 1 base; nucleotides outside the gene matches: 3. The germline CDR1 and CDR2 sequences are SGHRS and YFSETQ. The CDR3 spans 14 residues. The CDR3 reads CASSSTGIQETQYF. The CDR3 nucleotides are TGCGCCAGCAGCTCGACAGGGATCCAAGAGACCCAGTACTTC.

This clonotype was seen only a few times. The J gene is TRBJ1-1, the V gene TRBV7-9, with D possibly matching TRBD1 (5 bases). Deletions cut 6 bases from V and 5 bases from J, with 13 bases between. This CDR3 is built from 13 residues. CDR1 and CDR2 from the germline V gene are SEHNR and FQNEAQ (reference sequence). The CDR3 spells CASSLEGRTEAFF. The CDR3 DNA is TGTGCCAGCAGTTTGGAGGGGAGAACTGAAGCTTTCTTT.

Concerning this clonotype itself: One end of the junction does not line up with germline, which may come from a read error. The chain has TRBV2 and TRBJ1-3; D unclear. From germline, CDR1 is SNHLY and CDR2 FYNNEI. This CDR3 contains 16 residues. CDR3 nucleotide sequence: TGTGCCAGCAGTGAAGGGACCGCGGATTCTGAAAACACCATATATTTT. Protein product: CASSEGTADSENTIYF. The full variable domain, with the rest looked up from reference TRBV2 and TRBJ1-3, is EPEVTQTPSHQVTQMGQEVILRCVPISNHLYFYWYRQILGQKVEFLVSFYNNEISEKSEIFDDQFSVERPDGSNFTLKIRSTKLEDSAMYFCASSEGTADSENTIYFGEGSWLTVV.

The chain employs TRBV29-1 and TRBJ2-7, with 11 bases identical to TRBD1. The CDR3 contains 14 residues. In germline, CDR1 is SQVTM, CDR2 ANQGSEA. The V and J ends lost 5 bases and 4 bases, in that order; junction bases with no gene match: 7. As DNA, the CDR3 is TGCAGCGTTCGTGCCGGGACAGGGGGTTACGAGCAGTACTTC. Translated, it gives CSVRAGTGGYEQYF.

This chain connects TRBV7-2 to TRBJ1-6; no clear D. Germline assignment: CDR1 SGHTA and CDR2 FQGNSA. Trimming stripped 1 base from V and 16 bases from J, with 14 bases between. This CDR3 has 13 amino acids. The CDR3 spells CASSLEPYTGLHF. The CDR3 nucleotides read TGTGCCAGCAGCTTAGAGCCCTATACCGGGCTCCACTTT.

The genes are TRBV6-5 and TRBJ2-1; D might be TRBD2 (6 bases). Germline CDR1 is MNHEY and CDR2 is SVGAGI. The CDR3 consists of 13 residues. V lost 8 bases to trimming and J lost 7 bases, with 15 bases between them. CDR3 DNA sequence: TGTGCCAGCTGGACGGGACTTGGAAATGAGCAGTTCTTC. It is translated as CASWTGLGNEQFF.

This chain uses TRBV20-1 with TRBJ1-5, with 9 positions matching TRBD1. The V gene's germline CDR1 is DFQATT and CDR2 SNEGSKA (reference sequence). This CDR3 comprises 17 residues. V trimming: 3 bases; J trimming: 2 bases; junction bases outside the gene matches: 11. As DNA, the CDR3 is TGCAGTGCTAGCCCCACACAGGGGGCACGGGGCAATCAGCCCCAGCATTTT. Translated: CSASPTQGARGNQPQHF.

This chain links TRBV29-1 with TRBJ2-1, with D perhaps TRBD2 (6 bases). The CDR3 runs to 12 residues. V was pared by 0 bases and J by 6 bases, with 6 bases between. Germline V CDR1 and CDR2: SQVTM, ANQGSEA. In DNA, the CDR3 is TGCAGCGTTGAAGAGGGGGGCAATGAGCAGTTCTTC. The encoded protein is CSVEEGGNEQFF.

The rearrangement links TRBV20-1 to TRBJ2-1; 9 bases are shared with TRBD2. J lost 0 bases, V lost 5 bases, and 8 bases had no gene match. CDR3 length: 16 residues. CDR1 and CDR2 (germline): DFQATT, SNEGSKA (reference sequence). CDR3 loop: CSASPQLAGSYNEQFF. The CDR3 bases are TGCAGTGCTTCTCCACAACTAGCGGGCTCCTACAATGAGCAGTTCTTC.

This chain connects TRBV3-1 to TRBJ1-2; a possible D gene is TRBD1 (5 bases). The CDR3 totals 13 residues. V shed 0 bases and J shed 7 bases, with 9 bases lying between them. Looked up from germline, CDR1 is LGHDT and CDR2 is YNNKEL (reference sequence). The CDR3 region has the DNA TGTGCCAGCAGCCAAGATTGGGGCCTTGGCTACACCTTC. Protein product: CASSQDWGLGYTF. The whole variable domain, remainder taken from reference TRBV3-1 and TRBJ1-2, is DTAVSQTPKYLVTQMGNDKSIKCEQNLGHDTMYWYKQDSKKFLKIMFSYNNKELIINETVPNRFSPKSPDKAHLNLHINSLELGDSAVYFCASSQDWGLGYTFGSGTRLTVV.

The chain has TRBV10-3 and TRBJ1-2; D gene uncertain. V dropped 11 bases and J dropped 4 bases, with 20 bases sitting between them. The CDR3 runs 14 residues. CDR1 and CDR2 from the germline V gene are ENHRY and SYGVKD. The CDR3 here is CASTRTEEAYGYTF. The CDR3 DNA reads as TGTGCCTCTACCAGGACGGAAGAAGCCTATGGCTACACCTTC.